This T cell receptor (beta chain) was sequenced in a study of CD8 T cells in ankylosing spondylitis. Regarding the study as a whole: Significant enrichment of disease-linked clones was reported in matched ankylosing spondylitis synovial fluid. Seemingly distinctive of ankylosing spondylitis blood was a TCR beta motif formed by eight highly homologous variants.

5'-RACE, quantitative and with molecular barcodes, yielded the TCR beta libraries. TCRdb reprocessed the 5' RACE reads with MiXCR, giving one entry per CDR3 protein. The sample has around 130,000 distinct CDR3 sequences; about 7% are singletons. This clonotype was picked up many times. Antigen unknown. CDR3 size: 12 residues. Germline CDR1 and CDR2: DFQATT and SNEGSKA (reference sequence). Germline trimming cut 5 bases from V and 5 bases from J; bases unmatched to any gene: 4. The sample consisted of blood, either unsorted or a sorted T cell fraction (not recorded which). This chain joins TRBV20-1 and TRBJ2-7, with 9 nucleotides matching TRBD1. The clonotype was recovered from a male donor with ankylosing spondylitis or in good health (not recorded which). The CDR3: CSASQGADEQYF. The CDR3 DNA sequence: TGCAGTGCTTCACAGGGGGCGGACGAGCAGTACTTC.